These T cell receptor beta chains were read from a single sample in a study of T cells after yellow fever vaccination. MiXCR, applied by TCRdb to the 5' RACE reads, yields one record per CDR3 protein. The repertoire holds 250,000 or so distinct CDR3 sequences, with about 3.5% as singletons. The source material was PBMCs, sampled 15 days after the yellow fever booster vaccination. The receptors originated from a man between 18 and 29 years old who received the YFV17D yellow fever vaccine. Each CDR3 is given without its conserved first and last residue. Each record gives: J gene, V gene, CDR3 protein.

TRBJ2-3 | TRBV7-2 | ASSLSGGGADTQY
TRBJ2-1 | TRBV5-1 | ASSFTGPHNEQF
TRBJ1-2 | TRBV7-2 | ASSYPTGILGDGYT
TRBJ2-1 | TRBV5-1 | ASSLAPLGNEQF
TRBJ2-1 | TRBV12-3/TRBV12-4 | ASSWDDDVQF
TRBJ2-2 | TRBV6-5 | ASRKPGDTGELF
TRBJ1-4 | TRBV7-8 | ASSFQQGVDEKLF
TRBJ2-1 | TRBV28 | ASSLDSSSYNEQF
TRBJ2-7 | TRBV12-3/TRBV12-4 | ASSFGGGAGEQY
TRBJ2-2 | TRBV5-1 | ASSVQGWNTGELF
TRBJ1-2 | TRBV15 | ATSRDPSGVYGYT
TRBJ1-5 | TRBV2 | ASRDRVLNQPQH
TRBJ2-1 | TRBV4-3 | ASSQDGIGGADLNNEQF
TRBJ1-3 | TRBV4-3 | ASSQVRGNTIY
TRBJ2-5 | TRBV7-3 | ASSPGSAETQY
TRBJ2-4 | TRBV12-3/TRBV12-4 | ASSLLAKNIQY
TRBJ1-1 | TRBV18 | ASSPVGAEAF
TRBJ2-3 | TRBV6-1 | ASSEVGTPDTQY